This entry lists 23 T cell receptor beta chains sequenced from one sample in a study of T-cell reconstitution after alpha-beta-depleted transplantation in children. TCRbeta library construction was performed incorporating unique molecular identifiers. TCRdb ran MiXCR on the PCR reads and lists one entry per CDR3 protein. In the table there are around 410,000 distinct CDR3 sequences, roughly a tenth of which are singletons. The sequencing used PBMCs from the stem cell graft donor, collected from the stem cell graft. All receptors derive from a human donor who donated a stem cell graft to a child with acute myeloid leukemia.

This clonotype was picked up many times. CDR3 in DNA: TGTGCCAGCAGCCGTCCGGGACTAGGGGAGACCCAGTACTTC. Residues: CASSRPGLGETQYF. This sequence joins TRBV11-2 and TRBJ2-5; 8 bases are shared with TRBD2. This CDR3 has 14 residues. V shed 5 bases, J shed 5 bases, and the junction held 7 bases outside the gene matches. CDR1 is SGHAT, CDR2 FQNNGV, per germline.

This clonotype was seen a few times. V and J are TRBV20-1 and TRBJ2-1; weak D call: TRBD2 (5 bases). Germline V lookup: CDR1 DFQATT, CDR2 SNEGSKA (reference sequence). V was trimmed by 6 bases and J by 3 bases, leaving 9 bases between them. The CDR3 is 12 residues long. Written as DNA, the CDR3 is TGCAGTGCCACCGGGAACTACAATGAGCAGTTCTTC. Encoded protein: CSATGNYNEQFF.

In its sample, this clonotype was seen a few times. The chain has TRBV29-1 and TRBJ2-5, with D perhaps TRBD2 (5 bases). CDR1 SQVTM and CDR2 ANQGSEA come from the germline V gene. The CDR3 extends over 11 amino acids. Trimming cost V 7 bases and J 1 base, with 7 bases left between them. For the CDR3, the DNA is TGCAGCGGGAGGTTCCAAGAGACCCAGTACTTC. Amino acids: CSGRFQETQYF.

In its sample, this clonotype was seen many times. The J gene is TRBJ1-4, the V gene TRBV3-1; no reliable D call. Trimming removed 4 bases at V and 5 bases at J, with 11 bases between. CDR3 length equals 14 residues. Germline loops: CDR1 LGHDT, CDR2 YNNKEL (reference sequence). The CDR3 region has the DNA TGTGCCAGCAGCCCTACGAGAACGAATGAAAAACTGTTTTTT. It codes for CASSPTRTNEKLFF. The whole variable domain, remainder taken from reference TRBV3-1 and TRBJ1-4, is DTAVSQTPKYLVTQMGNDKSIKCEQNLGHDTMYWYKQDSKKFLKIMFSYNNKELIINETVPNRFSPKSPDKAHLNLHINSLELGDSAVYFCASSPTRTNEKLFFGSGTQLSVL.

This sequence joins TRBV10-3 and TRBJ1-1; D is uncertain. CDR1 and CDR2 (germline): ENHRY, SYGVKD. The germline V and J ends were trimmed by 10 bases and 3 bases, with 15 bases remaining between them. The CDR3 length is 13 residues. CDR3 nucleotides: TGTGCCAAAATGAAGAGGTTGGACACTGAAGCTTTCTTT. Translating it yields CAKMKRLDTEAFF.

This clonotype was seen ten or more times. The DNA for the CDR3 is TGTGCCAGCAGCTTGGGACAGGCGCCCAATGGCTACACCTTC. This sequence encodes CASSLGQAPNGYTF. The rearrangement joins TRBV5-4 to TRBJ1-2, with a possible D match to TRBD1 (6 bases). CDR1 and CDR2 (germline): SGHNT, YYREEE (reference sequence). Trimming pared 0 bases from V and 6 bases from J, leaving 12 bases between. This CDR3 spans 14 amino acids.

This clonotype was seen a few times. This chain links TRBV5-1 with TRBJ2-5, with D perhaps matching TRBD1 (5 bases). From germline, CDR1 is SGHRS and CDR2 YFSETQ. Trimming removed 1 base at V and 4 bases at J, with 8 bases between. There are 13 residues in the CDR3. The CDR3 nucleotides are TGCGCCAGCAGCTTGTTTCAGGGAGAGACCCAGTACTTC. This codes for CASSLFQGETQYF.

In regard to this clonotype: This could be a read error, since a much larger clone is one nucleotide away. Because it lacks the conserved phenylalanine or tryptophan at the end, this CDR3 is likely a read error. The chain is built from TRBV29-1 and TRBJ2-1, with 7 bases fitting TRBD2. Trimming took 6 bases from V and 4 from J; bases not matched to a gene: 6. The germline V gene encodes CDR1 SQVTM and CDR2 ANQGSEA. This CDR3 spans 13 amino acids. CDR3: CSVAGRLYNEQFS. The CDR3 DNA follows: TGCAGCGTAGCGGGACGGTTATACAATGAGCAGTTCTCC.

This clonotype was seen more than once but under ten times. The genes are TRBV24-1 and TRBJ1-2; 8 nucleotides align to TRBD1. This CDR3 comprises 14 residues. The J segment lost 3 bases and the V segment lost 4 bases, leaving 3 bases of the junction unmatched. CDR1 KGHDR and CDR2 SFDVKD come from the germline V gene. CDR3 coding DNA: TGTGCCACCAGTGACCAGGACAGGGACTATGGCTACACCTTC. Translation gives CATSDQDRDYGYTF.

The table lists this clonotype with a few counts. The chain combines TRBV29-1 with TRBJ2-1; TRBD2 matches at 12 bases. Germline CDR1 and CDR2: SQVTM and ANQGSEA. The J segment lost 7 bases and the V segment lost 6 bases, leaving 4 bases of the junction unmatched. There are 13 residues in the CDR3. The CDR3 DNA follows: TGCAGCGTGGCTAGCGGGAGGGCAAATGAGCAGTTCTTC. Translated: CSVASGRANEQFF.

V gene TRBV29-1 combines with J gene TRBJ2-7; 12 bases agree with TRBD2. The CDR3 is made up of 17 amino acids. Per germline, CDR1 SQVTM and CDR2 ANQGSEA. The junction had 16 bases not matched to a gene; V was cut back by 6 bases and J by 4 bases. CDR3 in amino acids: CSVQGTLTSGSSYEQYF. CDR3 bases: TGCAGCGTCCAAGGAACTCTGACTAGCGGGAGTAGTTACGAGCAGTACTTC.

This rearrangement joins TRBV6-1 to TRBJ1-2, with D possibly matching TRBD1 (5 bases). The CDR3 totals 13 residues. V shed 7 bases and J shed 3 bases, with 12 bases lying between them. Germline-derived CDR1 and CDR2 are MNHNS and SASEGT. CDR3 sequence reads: CASKYQGHYGYTF. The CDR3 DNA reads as TGTGCCAGCAAGTATCAGGGACACTATGGCTACACCTTC.

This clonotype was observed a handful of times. The CDR3 loop is CASSYGGVVDEQFF. CDR3 sequence (DNA): TGTGCCAGCAGTTACGGGGGGGTGGTGGATGAGCAGTTCTTC. The V gene is TRBV12-3 or TRBV12-4, the J gene TRBJ2-1; 8 nucleotides line up with TRBD2. The CDR3 consists of 14 residues. Unmatched junction bases numbered 7, after V lost 4 bases and J lost 8 bases.

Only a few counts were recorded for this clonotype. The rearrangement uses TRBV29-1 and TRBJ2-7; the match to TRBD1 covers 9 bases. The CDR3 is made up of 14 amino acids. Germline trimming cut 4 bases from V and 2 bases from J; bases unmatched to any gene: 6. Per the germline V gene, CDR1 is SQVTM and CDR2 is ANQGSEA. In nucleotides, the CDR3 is TGCAGCGTTGTAGGGACAGGGAGAACCTACGAGCAGTACTTC. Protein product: CSVVGTGRTYEQYF.

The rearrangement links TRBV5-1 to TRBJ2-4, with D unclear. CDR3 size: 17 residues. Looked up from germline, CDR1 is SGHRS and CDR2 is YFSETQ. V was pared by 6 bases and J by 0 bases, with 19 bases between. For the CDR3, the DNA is TGCGCCAGCACAAAATCGACTGGTGGATTAGCCAAAAACATTCAGTACTTC. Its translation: CASTKSTGGLAKNIQYF.

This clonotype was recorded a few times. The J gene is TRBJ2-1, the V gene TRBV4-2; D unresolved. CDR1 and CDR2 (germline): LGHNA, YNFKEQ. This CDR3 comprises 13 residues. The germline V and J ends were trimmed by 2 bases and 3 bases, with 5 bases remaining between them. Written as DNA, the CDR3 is TGTGCCAGCAGCCAACTAAACTACAATGAGCAGTTCTTC. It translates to CASSQLNYNEQFF.

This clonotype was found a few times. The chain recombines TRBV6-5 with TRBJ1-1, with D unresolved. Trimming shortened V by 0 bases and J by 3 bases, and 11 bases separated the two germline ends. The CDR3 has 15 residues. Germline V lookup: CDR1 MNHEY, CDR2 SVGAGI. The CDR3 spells CASSYSIRGDTEAFF. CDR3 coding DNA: TGTGCCAGCAGTTACTCGATACGGGGTGACACTGAAGCTTTCTTT.

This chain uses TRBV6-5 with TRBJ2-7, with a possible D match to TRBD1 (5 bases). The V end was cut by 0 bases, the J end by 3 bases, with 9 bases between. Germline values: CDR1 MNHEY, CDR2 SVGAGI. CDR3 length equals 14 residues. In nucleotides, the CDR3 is TGTGCCAGCAGTTACTCGACAGCCATCTACGAGCAGTACTTC. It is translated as CASSYSTAIYEQYF.

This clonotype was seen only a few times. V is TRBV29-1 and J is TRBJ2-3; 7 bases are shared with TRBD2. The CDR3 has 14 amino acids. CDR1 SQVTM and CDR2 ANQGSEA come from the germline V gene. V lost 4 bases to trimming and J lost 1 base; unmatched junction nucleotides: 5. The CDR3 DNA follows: TGCAGCGTTGGGCTAGCGGAGCGCACAGATACGCAGTATTTT. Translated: CSVGLAERTDTQYF.

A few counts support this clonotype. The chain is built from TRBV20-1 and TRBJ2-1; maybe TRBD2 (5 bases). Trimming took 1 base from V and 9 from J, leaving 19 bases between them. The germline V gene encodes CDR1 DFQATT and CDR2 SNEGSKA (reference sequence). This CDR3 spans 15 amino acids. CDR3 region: CSARGPATGFGEQFF. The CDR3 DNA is TGCAGTGCTAGAGGCCCGGCTACGGGATTTGGTGAGCAGTTCTTC.

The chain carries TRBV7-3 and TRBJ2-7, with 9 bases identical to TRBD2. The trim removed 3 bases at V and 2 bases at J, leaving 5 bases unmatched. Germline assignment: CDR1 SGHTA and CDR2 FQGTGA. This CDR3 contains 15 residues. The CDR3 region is CASSFHSGGTYEQYF. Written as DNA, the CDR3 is TGTGCCAGCAGCTTTCATAGCGGGGGCACCTACGAGCAGTACTTC.

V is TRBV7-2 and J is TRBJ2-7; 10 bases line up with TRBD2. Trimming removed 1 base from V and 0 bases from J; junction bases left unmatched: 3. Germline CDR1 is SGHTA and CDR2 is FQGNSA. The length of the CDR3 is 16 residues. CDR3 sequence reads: CASSLGPSGSSYEQYF. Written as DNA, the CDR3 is TGTGCCAGCAGCTTAGGTCCTAGCGGGAGCTCCTACGAGCAGTACTTC.

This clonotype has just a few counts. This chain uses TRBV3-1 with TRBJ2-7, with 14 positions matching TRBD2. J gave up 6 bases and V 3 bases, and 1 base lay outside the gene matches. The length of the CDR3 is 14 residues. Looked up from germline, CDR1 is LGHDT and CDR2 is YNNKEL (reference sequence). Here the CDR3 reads CASSQGLAGVEQYF. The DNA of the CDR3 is TGTGCCAGCAGCCAGGGACTAGCGGGAGTCGAGCAGTACTTC.